This T cell receptor (beta chain) was documented in a study of PD-1 blockade in classical Hodgkin lymphoma. Trimming took 5 bases from V and 0 from J; bases not matched to a gene: 7. Germline CDR1 and CDR2: SEHNR and FQNEAQ (reference sequence). The CDR3 sequence is 18 residues long. Points on this clone: What it binds is unknown.

Relapse after autologous stem cell transplantation occurred in every patient, and brentuximab vedotin exposure varied. Profiling relied on immunoSEQ multiplex PCR, and the TCRdb table lists in-frame clones only, not all of them. The sample lists around 150,000 clones, approximately 80% occurring once. Findings and caveats of the study: Patients starting nivolumab less than 1 year after ASCT had lower diversity and were excluded from later analyses. The authors have not defined what causes the repertoire differences, possibly disease activity or prior therapy. CD8+ TCR diversity did not rise significantly by C4D1, unlike CD4+.

This specimen was peripheral blood mononuclear cells (PBMCs), taken before the second cycle of nivolumab. The chain employs TRBV7-9 and TRBJ2-6; 10 bases match TRBD1. The sequence was collected from a human donor with classical Hodgkin lymphoma. CDR3 nucleotides: TGTGCCAGCAGCACCCGACAGGGGGCCATCTCTGGGGCCAACGTCCTGACTTTC. Translating gives CASSTRQGAISGANVLTF. The whole variable domain, remainder taken from reference TRBV7-9 and TRBJ2-6, is DTGVSQNPRHKITKRGQNVTFRCDPISEHNRLYWYRQTLGQGPEFLTYFQNEAQLEKSRLLSDRFSAERPKGSFSTLEIQRTEQGDSAMYLCASSTRQGAISGANVLTFGAGSRLTVL.